The 32 T cell receptor beta chains in this list originate from one sample, sequenced in a study of blood T cell repertoires in COVID-19. Here immunoSEQ multiplex PCR was the method, and the copy in TCRdb shows in-frame clones only, minus some. The sample holds under 150,000 clones, around 85% seen once. The material sequenced was peripheral blood. The receptors were gathered from a woman aged 60-70 years with COVID-19, enrolled during active disease.

The rearrangement uses TRBV27 and TRBJ2-3, with D maybe TRBD2 (5 bases). The CDR3 has 13 residues. From germline, CDR1 is MNHEY and CDR2 SMNVEV (reference sequence). The V end lost 4 bases, the J end lost 2 bases, and 7 bases lay between the germline ends. Here the CDR3 DNA reads TGTGCCAGCAGTTCGGGGAACACAGATACGCAGTATTTT. Translation: CASSSGNTDTQYF.

The chain combines TRBV29-1 with TRBJ2-7, with 7 positions matching TRBD1. There are 14 residues in the CDR3. Trimming took 4 bases from V and 7 from J; bases not matched to a gene: 13. Germline V lookup: CDR1 SQVTM, CDR2 ANQGSEA. The CDR3 spells CSVVRDRESGEQYF. For the CDR3, the DNA is TGCAGCGTTGTTCGCGACAGGGAGTCGGGGGAGCAGTACTTC.

J is TRBJ1-4 and V is TRBV5-5; D perhaps matches TRBD1 (6 bases). This CDR3 is 16 amino acids long. Between the trimmed V and J ends, which lost 4 bases and 5 bases, there was a span of 18 bases. Germline values: CDR1 SGHKS, CDR2 YYEKEE (reference sequence). The CDR3 region is CASSTTLTGLNEKLFF. DNA for the CDR3: TGTGCCAGCAGCACCACCTTAACAGGGTTAAATGAAAAACTGTTTTTT.

This chain connects TRBV4-2 to TRBJ2-2, with 8 bases matching TRBD2. The CDR3 has 16 amino acids. Germline CDR1 reads LGHNA; CDR2 reads YNFKEQ. V was clipped by 1 base and J by 5 bases; unmatched bases: 6. This CDR3 reads CASSQGPGLATGELFF. The CDR3 nucleotides read TGTGCCAGCAGCCAAGGTCCCGGACTAGCTACCGGGGAGCTGTTTTTT.

The chain joins TRBV4-3 to TRBJ1-1; D is uncertain. Trimming shortened V by 4 bases and J by 2 bases, and 11 bases separated the two germline ends. Germline V gene data show CDR1 as LGHNA and CDR2 as YSLEER. CDR3 size: 14 residues. The CDR3 DNA reads as TGCGCCAGCAGCCCTGCGCAGGTTAACACTGAAGCTTTCTTT. Its protein product is CASSPAQVNTEAFF.

This chain's CDR3 is CASSTNGQGEGSPLHF. The CDR3 DNA sequence: TGTGCCAGTAGTACCAATGGACAGGGCGAGGGTTCACCCCTCCACTTT. V usage is TRBV19 and J usage is TRBJ1-6; 8 bases are shared with TRBD1. CDR1 is LNHDA, CDR2 SQIVND, per germline (reference sequence). V shed 4 bases, J shed 9 bases, and the junction held 11 bases outside the gene matches. The CDR3 runs 16 residues.

The rearrangement links TRBV10-3 to TRBJ2-7; D is unclear. CDR1 and CDR2 from the germline V gene are ENHRY and SYGVKD. This CDR3 has 12 amino acids. V lost 6 bases and J lost 3, with 9 bases in between. The CDR3 bases are TGTGCCATCAGGGGCCTTTACTACGAGCAGTACTTC. Translation: CAIRGLYYEQYF.

This chain uses TRBV18 with TRBJ1-4, with 7 bases that match TRBD1. V was pared by 4 bases and J by 0 bases, with 5 bases of the junction left unmatched. Germline values: CDR1 KGHSH, CDR2 LQKENI. The CDR3 covers 16 residues. The CDR3: CASSLGQPATNEKLFF. CDR3 DNA sequence: TGTGCCAGCTCACTGGGACAGCCGGCAACTAATGAAAAACTGTTTTTT.

Concerning this clone: It may be a read error: a sequence one base away is much more abundant. V usage is TRBV3-1 (or the pseudogene TRBV3-2) and J usage is TRBJ1-1; TRBD1 is a possible D gene (6 bases). This CDR3 is built from 19 residues. Germline V gene data show CDR1 as LGHDT and CDR2 as YNNKEL (reference sequence). V shed 0 bases and J shed 2 bases, with 22 bases lying between them. This CDR3 reads CASSQERRGLKLINTEAFF. DNA for the CDR3: TGTGCCAGCAGCCAAGAACGCAGGGGCTTAAAATTAATAAACACTGAAGCTTTCTTT.

The chain uses TRBV19 and TRBJ1-1; D remains ambiguous. The V gene's germline CDR1 is LNHDA and CDR2 SQIVND (reference sequence). CDR3 length: 14 residues. Trimming left V 4 bases short and J 1 base short, with 10 bases between. DNA of the CDR3: TGTGCCAGTAGTAGGAGACGGGAGAACACTGAAGCTTTCTTT. Its translation is CASSRRRENTEAFF.

As for this clone: The junction does not match germline at one end; this may be a read error. The gene calls are TRBV7-3 and TRBJ1-5, with a possible D match to TRBD1 (5 bases). Looked up from germline, CDR1 is SGHTA and CDR2 is FQGTGA. The CDR3 contains 15 residues. CDR3 sequence reads: CASRLTGGGIQPQHF. As DNA, the CDR3 is TGTGCCAGCCGCTTAACGGGGGGAGGGATTCAGCCCCAGCATTTT.

The V gene is TRBV9, the J gene TRBJ1-1, with 7 positions matching TRBD1. V lost 3 bases, J lost 11 bases, and 7 bases stayed unmatched. The CDR3 has 12 amino acids. The germline CDR1 and CDR2 sequences are SGDLS and YYNGEE. The CDR3 spells CASSGPDRDAFF. For the CDR3, the DNA is TGTGCCAGCAGCGGACCAGACAGGGATGCTTTCTTT.

V and J are TRBV4-3 and TRBJ2-1; tentatively, D is TRBD1 (5 bases). V was cut by 4 bases and J by 1 base, with 14 bases left in between. Germline CDR1 is LGHNA and CDR2 is YSLEER. The CDR3 spans 16 residues. The CDR3 region has the DNA TGCGCCAGCAGCCGGGTAGGGGCCGGATCCTACAATGAGCAGTTCTTC. It yields the protein CASSRVGAGSYNEQFF.

The chain has TRBV2 and TRBJ2-3; TRBD2 matches 10 bases. The CDR3 runs to 16 residues. The germline CDR1 and CDR2 sequences are SNHLY and FYNNEI. With 11 bases clipped from V and 5 bases from J, the junction kept 16 bases outside the gene matches. The CDR3 loop is CALQRPASGGGDTQYF. The CDR3 DNA reads TGTGCCCTCCAACGACCGGCTAGCGGGGGAGGAGATACGCAGTATTTT.

The rearrangement joins TRBV5-6 to TRBJ1-4, with D uncertain. The ends were cut back, 2 bases at V and 4 bases at J, with 12 bases in the middle. CDR1 and CDR2 (germline): SGHDT, YYEEEE. The CDR3 totals 15 residues. Here the CDR3 reads CASSLGGHGNEKLFF. The CDR3 nucleotides read TGTGCCAGCAGCTTAGGCGGGCACGGTAATGAAAAACTGTTTTTT.

This sequence joins TRBV10-3 and TRBJ2-2; 9 positions match TRBD1. Germline V gene sequence: CDR1 ENHRY, CDR2 SYGVKD. Trimming cost V 2 bases and J 1 base; bases outside gene matches: 5. The CDR3 loop spans 17 amino acids. CDR3 DNA: TGTGCCATCAGTGAGATACAGGGGGCGGGGAACACCGGGGAGCTGTTTTTT. Translated: CAISEIQGAGNTGELFF.

The CDR3 nucleotides read TGTGCCAGCAGACCGGAGGGGACAGGGCCCCTCACCGGGGAGCTGTTTTTT. It specifies CASRPEGTGPLTGELFF. The V and J genes are TRBV7-9 and TRBJ2-2; 9 positions match TRBD1. V shed 6 bases and J 4 bases; nucleotides not matched to a gene: 12. Germline V gene sequence: CDR1 SEHNR, CDR2 FQNEAQ (reference sequence). This CDR3 has 17 amino acids.

The chain couples TRBV18 to TRBJ1-3; 7 bases align to TRBD1. This CDR3 comprises 16 residues. In germline, CDR1 is KGHSH, CDR2 LQKENI. V shed 3 bases and J 2 bases; nucleotides not matched to a gene: 7. CDR3 sequence reads: CASSPSQGEPGNTIYF. CDR3 coding DNA: TGTGCCAGCTCACCGTCGCAGGGGGAACCTGGAAACACCATATATTTT.

The rearrangement uses TRBV7-6 and TRBJ1-4; D is ambiguous. There are 14 residues in the CDR3. The germline gives CDR1 SGHVS, CDR2 FNYEAQ. Trimming stripped 0 bases from V and 3 bases from J, with 5 bases between. The CDR3 nucleotides are TGTGCCAGCAGCTTAGCGAGTTCTAATGAAAAACTGTTTTTT. Its protein product is CASSLASSNEKLFF.

The chain employs TRBV7-2 and TRBJ1-4, with 10 bases aligning to TRBD1. Per the germline V gene, CDR1 is SGHTA and CDR2 is FQGNSA. V dropped 4 bases and J dropped 0; count of bases not matched to a gene: 5. CDR3 size: 17 residues. CDR3 region: CASSSGQGPATNEKLFF. The DNA of the CDR3 is TGTGCCAGCAGCTCGGGACAGGGGCCTGCAACTAATGAAAAACTGTTTTTT.

The J gene is TRBJ1-2, the V gene TRBV6-6; D ambiguous. V dropped 0 bases and J dropped 8 bases, with 10 bases sitting between them. Germline V gene lookup returns CDR1 MNHNY and CDR2 SVGAGI (reference sequence). The CDR3 spans 13 residues. CDR3 sequence (DNA): TGTGCCAGCAGTTACTCGGGCTACTCGGGCTACACCTTC. Translation gives CASSYSGYSGYTF.

The V and J genes are TRBV10-1 and TRBJ1-4, with D tentatively TRBD1 (5 bases). The CDR3 runs to 15 residues. Germline lookup yields CDR1 WNHNN and CDR2 SYGVQD (reference sequence). Trimming left V 2 bases short and J 5 bases short, with 12 bases between. CDR3 in amino acids: CASSELQALNEKLFF. CDR3 nucleotide sequence: TGCGCCAGCAGTGAGCTACAGGCGTTGAATGAAAAACTGTTTTTT.

The chain is built from TRBV15 and TRBJ2-1; 11 positions agree with TRBD2. Losses at the gene ends were 0 bases for V and 8 bases for J; bases not matched to a gene: 3. The CDR3 spans 15 residues. From germline, CDR1 is LNHNV and CDR2 YYDKDF (reference sequence). In DNA, the CDR3 is TGTGCCACCAGCAGAGATAGCGGGGGGGCCTATGAGCAGTTCTTC. This gives the protein CATSRDSGGAYEQFF.

The chain links TRBV5-1 to TRBJ1-2; a weak D match, TRBD1 (6 bases). The germline V gene has CDR1 SGHRS and CDR2 YFSETQ. Trimming removed 0 bases from V and 2 bases from J, with 11 bases in between. The length of the CDR3 is 15 residues. The CDR3 sequence is CASSLGGRGNYGYTF. The CDR3 bases are TGCGCCAGCAGCTTGGGGGGCAGGGGAAACTATGGCTACACCTTC.

This chain links TRBV7-3 with TRBJ1-2; 9 bases are a match to TRBD1. The V segment lost 5 bases and the J segment 8 bases; nucleotides outside the gene matches: 6. The CDR3 covers 13 residues. Per germline, CDR1 SGHTA and CDR2 FQGTGA. The CDR3 DNA sequence: TGTGCCAGCAGCACGGACAGGGGCGGGGGCTACACCTTC. Amino acids: CASSTDRGGGYTF.

The chain combines TRBV19 with TRBJ2-3; D not resolved. There are 14 residues in the CDR3. The germline V gene encodes CDR1 LNHDA and CDR2 SQIVND (reference sequence). V lost 8 bases, J lost 3 bases, and 15 bases lay in between. The CDR3 spells CASAHVRQTDTQYF. In DNA form, the CDR3 reads TGTGCCAGTGCACACGTCCGCCAGACAGATACGCAGTATTTT.

Comment on this clone: The same CDR3 can be traced to other DNA sequences in this sample. The chain carries TRBV5-4 and TRBJ1-6, with D maybe TRBD1 (5 bases). Trimming stripped 1 base from V and 3 bases from J, with 5 bases between. CDR1 and CDR2 (germline): SGHNT, YYREEE (reference sequence). The CDR3 has 14 amino acids. As DNA, the CDR3 is TGTGCCAGCAGCTTGCAGGGCTATAATTCACCCCTCCACTTT. Protein sequence: CASSLQGYNSPLHF.

V usage is TRBV10-2 and J usage is TRBJ2-7, with 9 bases matching TRBD1. The CDR3 consists of 14 residues. CDR1 is WSHSY and CDR2 is SAAADI in the germline V gene. V was pared by 7 bases and J by 3 bases, with 7 bases of the junction left unmatched. The CDR3: CASISGTGLYEQYF. The CDR3 DNA follows: TGCGCCAGCATTTCCGGGACAGGGCTCTACGAGCAGTACTTC.

This clone was recorded only once. The V call is TRBV7-3, the J call TRBJ2-7; 12 nucleotides line up with TRBD1. V lost 5 bases, J lost 5 bases, and 10 bases stayed unmatched. Germline values: CDR1 SGHTA, CDR2 FQGTGA. This CDR3 is 16 amino acids long. CDR3 in DNA: TGTGCCAGCAGCGAAGCGACCGGGACAGGGGGCAACGAGCAGTACTTC. Translating gives CASSEATGTGGNEQYF.

The chain combines TRBV10-3 with TRBJ1-2; tentatively, D is TRBD1 (6 bases). The CDR3 contains 14 residues. Germline V gene sequence: CDR1 ENHRY, CDR2 SYGVKD. The V end lost 9 bases, the J end lost 4 bases, and 18 bases lay between the germline ends. The CDR3 DNA reads TGTGCCATACGACAGGACCCACTCGGCTATGGCTACACCTTC. It encodes CAIRQDPLGYGYTF.

The chain uses TRBV3-1 (or the pseudogene TRBV3-2) and TRBJ2-1; D uncertain. This CDR3 contains 14 residues. The germline V gene has CDR1 LGHDT and CDR2 YNNKEL (reference sequence). V lost 0 bases and J 1 base, leaving 4 bases between the germline ends. CDR3 amino acids: CASSQDPSYNEQFF. CDR3 sequence (DNA): TGTGCCAGCAGCCAAGATCCTTCCTACAATGAGCAGTTCTTC.

The gene calls are TRBV10-2 and TRBJ2-3; 13 nucleotides match TRBD2. The CDR3 is 16 residues long. Trimming removed 5 bases from V and 1 base from J; junction bases left unmatched: 3. The germline CDR1 and CDR2 sequences are WSHSY and SAAADI. In DNA form, the CDR3 reads TGCGCCAGCAGTTTCGGACTAGCGGGGGGCACAGATACGCAGTATTTT. Translating it yields CASSFGLAGGTDTQYF.